The source of this TCR beta chain is a study of cytomegalovirus exposure and HLA in healthy donors. In regard to this clone: Its matching antigen is unknown.

General study findings and limits: It was confirmed in vitro that a few of the CMV-associated chains were specific for CMV antigens.

The PCR contained 60 Vbeta and 13 Jbeta primers. As originally analysed: As a later analysis found, there were 80 million or so unique TCR beta chains, of which roughly 11 million were shared. Produced via immunoSEQ multiplex PCR; TCRdb's table is partial and in-frame only. The DNA was the basis for D and trimming; V, J and clone size are from that table. With about 55,000 clones in the sample, the ten largest clones hold 8.9%. This clonotype was obtained from a man aged 50 or older in good health and CMV-seropositive. Sequencing was done on a sample of PBMCs.

This chain's CDR3 is CASSEQGTRSAYEQYF. The CDR3 region has the DNA TGTGCCAGCTCGGAACAGGGGACTAGGAGCGCCTACGAGCAGTACTTC. The rearrangement joins TRBV18 to TRBJ2-7; TRBD2 is a possible D gene (8 bases). In germline, CDR1 is KGHSH, CDR2 LQKENI. The CDR3 loop spans 16 amino acids. V shed 6 bases and J shed 2 bases, with 20 bases lying between them.